The 21 T cell receptor beta chains listed next were all sequenced from one sample in a study of CD8+ T cells in alopecia areata. The sample's treatment: oral pan-JAK inhibitor, 5-10 mg twice daily. Reverse transcription of extracted RNA yielded cDNA, which provided the sequencing template. Profiled with immunoSEQ multiplex PCR; TCRdb holds only in-frame clones, not every one. The sample shows some 120,000 clones, around 60% of them seen only once. The sample in question was CD4+ T cells sorted from blood, obtained at week 4, from a patient treated with tofacitinib. The receptors come from a human donor with alopecia areata.

This clone was seen just once. This chain connects TRBV30 to TRBJ2-3; the D gene is possibly TRBD2 (5 bases). V was pared by 5 bases and J by 2 bases, with 11 bases between. There are 13 residues in the CDR3. Germline CDR1 is GTSNPN and CDR2 is SVGIG (reference sequence). Here the CDR3 DNA reads TGTGCCTGGGACGGGGAATCCACAGATACGCAGTATTTT. Its protein product is CAWDGESTDTQYF.

The chain uses TRBV29-1 and TRBJ2-7; a possible D gene is TRBD1 (6 bases). The germline V gene encodes CDR1 SQVTM and CDR2 ANQGSEA. The V and J ends lost 3 bases and 0 bases respectively, with 15 bases between them. The CDR3 spans 15 residues. The CDR3 DNA is TGCAGCGTTGAGGGGGCAGGGGCCGCCTCCTACGAGCAGTACTTC. This gives the protein CSVEGAGAASYEQYF.

This clone appeared a few times. The chain links TRBV2 to TRBJ1-5; TRBD1 might be the D (6 bases). CDR1 is SNHLY and CDR2 is FYNNEI in the germline V gene. V gave up 5 bases and J gave up 3 bases, with 11 bases separating them. CDR3 length: 14 amino acids. CDR3 nucleotide sequence: TGTGCCAGCAGTAGAGACAGGAACAATCAGCCCCAGCATTTT. As protein: CASSRDRNNQPQHF.

The J gene is TRBJ1-6, the V gene TRBV27; D not resolved. V lost 6 bases and J lost 7, with 16 bases in between. Per germline, CDR1 MNHEY and CDR2 SMNVEV (reference sequence). There are 15 residues in the CDR3. The CDR3 is CASRETGWENSPLHF. The CDR3 DNA follows: TGTGCCAGCAGAGAGACGGGGTGGGAAAATTCACCCCTCCACTTT.

V usage is TRBV30 and J usage is TRBJ2-4; tentatively, D is TRBD1 (6 bases). This CDR3 has 14 amino acids. Trimming stripped 2 bases from V and 4 bases from J, with 12 bases between. Looked up from germline, CDR1 is GTSNPN and CDR2 is SVGIG (reference sequence). The CDR3 nucleotides read TGTGCCTGGAGTACTCGGACAGCTAAAAACATTCAGTACTTC. Protein: CAWSTRTAKNIQYF.

This clone has only a few counts. CDR3 region: CASSQEATGTGGKKLFF. Here the CDR3 DNA reads TGCGCCAGCAGCCAAGAAGCAACCGGGACAGGGGGGAAAAAACTGTTTTTT. The chain joins TRBV4-1 to TRBJ1-4; 11 bases are shared with TRBD1. Germline values: CDR1 MGHRA, CDR2 YSYEKL. There are 17 residues in the CDR3. Trimming removed 0 bases from V and 9 bases from J; junction bases left unmatched: 9.

This clone appeared a few times. The V call is TRBV27, the J call TRBJ2-1, with 9 bases that match TRBD1. Germline trimming cut 9 bases from V and 4 bases from J; bases unmatched to any gene: 10. Germline CDR1 MNHEY, CDR2 SMNVEV (reference sequence). This CDR3 has 15 amino acids. The CDR3 DNA reads TGTGCCAGTAGACACCGGGACAGGGATTACAATGAGCAGTTCTTC. This gives the protein CASRHRDRDYNEQFF.

This clone was counted only a few times. The chain is built from TRBV7-9 and TRBJ1-1; the D gene is possibly TRBD1 (6 bases). This CDR3 is 12 amino acids long. Per the germline V gene, CDR1 is SEHNR and CDR2 is FQNEAQ (reference sequence). Trimming removed 3 bases from V and 10 bases from J, with 12 bases in between. Here the CDR3 DNA reads TGTGCCAGCAGCTTGGTACAGGGTGGAGCTTTCTTT. This encodes CASSLVQGGAFF. The full variable domain, completed using reference TRBV7-9 and TRBJ1-1, is DTGVSQNPRHKITKRGQNVTFRCDPISEHNRLYWYRQTLGQGPEFLTYFQNEAQLEKSRLLSDRFSAERPKGSFSTLEIQRTEQGDSAMYLCASSLVQGGAFFGQGTRLTVV.

The chain is built from TRBV7-2 and TRBJ2-3; no definite D call. The CDR3 spans 13 residues. Germline CDR1 is SGHTA and CDR2 is FQGNSA. The V end lost 2 bases, the J end lost 5 bases, and 8 bases lay between the germline ends. Here the CDR3 reads CASSLFPRDTQYF. The CDR3 DNA is TGTGCCAGCAGCTTATTTCCCCGAGATACGCAGTATTTT.

This clone has only a few counts. This chain joins TRBV27 and TRBJ2-7, with 8 nucleotides matching TRBD1. Trimming removed 5 bases from V and 5 bases from J; junction bases left unmatched: 11. Germline CDR1 MNHEY, CDR2 SMNVEV (reference sequence). The CDR3 covers 15 residues. The CDR3 loop is CASSTAGQGSNEQYF. The CDR3, as DNA: TGTGCCAGCAGTACCGCCGGACAGGGTTCCAACGAGCAGTACTTC.

This rearrangement joins TRBV19 to TRBJ2-7; D might be TRBD1 (5 bases). V was shortened by 0 bases and J by 1 base, with 7 bases between the two germline ends. The CDR3 spans 14 residues. Per the germline V gene, CDR1 is LNHDA and CDR2 is SQIVND (reference sequence). The CDR3 bases are TGTGCCAGTAGTATAGACAGGGATTCCTACGAGCAGTACTTC. The encoded protein is CASSIDRDSYEQYF. Complete variable domain (other parts from reference TRBV19 and TRBJ2-7): DGGITQSPKYLFRKEGQNVTLSCEQNLNHDAMYWYRQDPGQGLRLIYYSQIVNDFQKGDIAEGYSVSREKKESFPLTVTSAQKNPTAFYLCASSIDRDSYEQYFGPGTRLTVT.

V usage is TRBV27 and J usage is TRBJ1-6; D not resolved. Germline CDR1 MNHEY, CDR2 SMNVEV (reference sequence). This CDR3 has 15 residues. Trimming removed 4 bases at V and 2 bases at J, with 9 bases between. CDR3 amino acids: CASSYRVPYNSPLHF. The CDR3, as DNA: TGTGCCAGCAGTTATAGGGTGCCCTATAATTCACCCCTCCACTTT.

The rearrangement uses TRBV28 and TRBJ2-3; D gene uncertain. Germline-derived CDR1 and CDR2 are MDHEN and SYDVKM. With 6 bases removed from V and 0 bases from J, the gap between germline ends came to 10 bases. The CDR3 has 14 amino acids. CDR3: CASSRAASTDTQYF. The DNA for the CDR3 is TGTGCCAGCAGCCGGGCGGCGAGCACAGATACGCAGTATTTT.

The chain links TRBV5-1 to TRBJ1-2; 7 bases agree with TRBD1. V shed 4 bases and J 4 bases; nucleotides not matched to a gene: 7. The CDR3 runs to 14 residues. Germline CDR1 and CDR2: SGHRS and YFSETQ. CDR3 coding DNA: TGCGCCAGCAGCGCCGTTACAGGGGTCTATGGCTACACCTTC. Encoded protein: CASSAVTGVYGYTF.

The chain couples TRBV29-1 to TRBJ1-5, with a possible D match to TRBD1 (5 bases). This CDR3 is built from 13 residues. The V end was cut by 4 bases, the J end by 3 bases, with 10 bases between. The germline gives CDR1 SQVTM, CDR2 ANQGSEA. The CDR3 region is CSVVRGVNQPQHF. The CDR3 DNA sequence: TGCAGCGTTGTTAGGGGCGTCAATCAGCCCCAGCATTTT.

The chain has TRBV25-1 and TRBJ2-7, with D perhaps matching TRBD1 (5 bases). From germline, CDR1 is MGHDK and CDR2 SYGVNS. The CDR3 runs 11 residues. V was trimmed by 6 bases and J by 4 bases, leaving 7 bases between them. The CDR3 loop reads CASRGHYEQYF. The CDR3 nucleotides read TGTGCCAGCAGGGGGCATTACGAGCAGTACTTC.

In this sample, this clone turned up a few times. V usage is TRBV28 and J usage is TRBJ2-3; 7 positions match TRBD1. Germline V gene data show CDR1 as MDHEN and CDR2 as SYDVKM. The V and J ends lost 11 bases and 2 bases, in that order; junction bases with no gene match: 13. This CDR3 comprises 15 residues. This chain's CDR3 is CALSLWDSSTDTQYF. The CDR3 DNA is TGTGCCCTCAGTTTGTGGGACAGCTCCACAGATACGCAGTATTTT.

This clone has a handful of counts. The rearrangement links TRBV2 to TRBJ2-5; the D gene could be TRBD1 or TRBD2 (5 bases each). V gave up 6 bases and J gave up 4 bases, with 15 bases separating them. The CDR3 contains 14 residues. Germline V gene sequence: CDR1 SNHLY, CDR2 FYNNEI. CDR3 residues: CASRKTEEGETQYF. In DNA form, the CDR3 reads TGTGCCAGCAGAAAGACAGAAGAGGGAGAGACCCAGTACTTC.

This clone was counted a few times. The rearrangement uses TRBV27 and TRBJ1-5, with TRBD1 matching over 11 bases. After removal of 4 bases from V and 6 bases from J, the junction contained 5 bases not matched to a gene. Germline V gene lookup returns CDR1 MNHEY and CDR2 SMNVEV (reference sequence). The CDR3 is made up of 15 amino acids. The DNA of the CDR3 is TGTGCCAGCAGTTCTGGACAGGGGGCTCTTCAGCCCCAGCATTTT. Its protein product is CASSSGQGALQPQHF.

This clone was recorded a few times. The chain joins TRBV29-1 to TRBJ2-2, with no clear D. Trimming took off 6 bases at V and 7 bases at J, with 12 bases between the two ends. Germline V gene lookup returns CDR1 SQVTM and CDR2 ANQGSEA. The CDR3 is 12 amino acids. Here the CDR3 reads CSVDGSGGELFF. CDR3 nucleotide sequence: TGCAGCGTCGACGGGTCGGGCGGGGAGCTGTTTTTT.

V is TRBV5-4 and J is TRBJ2-1; D is possibly TRBD2 (6 bases). This CDR3 is 16 amino acids long. Germline V gene data show CDR1 as SGHNT and CDR2 as YYREEE (reference sequence). V gave up 3 bases and J gave up 0 bases, with 13 bases separating them. In nucleotides, the CDR3 is TGTGCCAGCAGCTCCGGGACTTCGAGCTCCTACAATGAGCAGTTCTTC. This translates into CASSSGTSSSYNEQFF.